The 20 T cell receptor beta chains below were found in one sample sequenced in a study of control samples from healthy donors and cancer patients. Generated by immunoSEQ multiplex PCR, the TCRdb table keeps only in-frame clones and is missing some. This sample has some 150,000 clones; 91% occur once, and the top ten carry approximately 3%. Sequenced sample: blood. These receptors were collected from a man younger than 40 in good health.

The rearrangement links TRBV6-4 to TRBJ2-3; TRBD2 agrees at 14 bases. The CDR3 sequence is 16 residues long. Losses at the gene ends were 0 bases for V and 4 bases for J; bases not matched to a gene: 0. Germline V lookup: CDR1 MRHNA, CDR2 SNTAGT. The CDR3 nucleotides are TGTGCCAGCAGTGACTCGACTAGCGGGGGGGCAGATACGCAGTATTTT. Protein: CASSDSTSGGADTQYF.

This chain connects TRBV2 to TRBJ1-1; TRBD1 might be the D (5 bases). This CDR3 is built from 16 residues. CDR1 and CDR2 from the germline V gene are SNHLY and FYNNEI. V lost 8 bases and J 0 bases, leaving 19 bases between the germline ends. CDR3 sequence: CASGGEADTLNTEAFF. The CDR3 DNA follows: TGTGCCAGCGGTGGGGAGGCGGACACACTGAACACTGAAGCTTTCTTT. The full variable domain, its missing parts supplied by reference TRBV2 and TRBJ1-1, is EPEVTQTPSHQVTQMGQEVILRCVPISNHLYFYWYRQILGQKVEFLVSFYNNEISEKSEIFDDQFSVERPDGSNFTLKIRSTKLEDSAMYFCASGGEADTLNTEAFFGQGTRLTVV.

This clone was detected only once. The CDR3 reads CASSQGVTGYYEQYF. The CDR3, as DNA: TGTGCCAGCAGCCAAGGAGTTACAGGGTACTACGAGCAGTACTTC. This chain connects TRBV3-1 (or the pseudogene TRBV3-2) to TRBJ2-7; D is perhaps TRBD1 (6 bases). V was cut by 1 base and J by 3 bases, with 13 bases left in between. This CDR3 contains 15 residues. CDR1 is LGHDT and CDR2 is YNNKEL in the germline V gene (reference sequence).

The chain employs TRBV29-1 and TRBJ1-2, with 8 bases identical to TRBD1. Looked up from germline, CDR1 is SQVTM and CDR2 is ANQGSEA. The ends lost 3 bases at V and 6 bases at J; junction bases unmatched: 6. This CDR3 has 13 amino acids. In DNA form, the CDR3 reads TGCAGCGTTGAGGGGGGACAGGTGAATGGCTACACCTTC. It codes for CSVEGGQVNGYTF.

The J gene is TRBJ1-1, the V gene TRBV30; 9 nucleotides line up with TRBD1. Germline lookup yields CDR1 GTSNPN and CDR2 SVGIG (reference sequence). The CDR3 has 13 residues. In DNA form, the CDR3 reads TGTGCATCAAAGACAGGGGGGAGCACTGAAGCTTTCTTT. Protein sequence: CASKTGGSTEAFF.

This clone has just one count. The V gene is TRBV27, the J gene TRBJ2-7, with D uncertain. Trimming took off 5 bases at V and 3 bases at J, with 14 bases between the two ends. CDR3 length: 14 amino acids. Germline assignment: CDR1 MNHEY and CDR2 SMNVEV (reference sequence). CDR3 residues: CASSNPNRRYEQYF. Written as DNA, the CDR3 is TGTGCCAGCAGTAACCCTAATCGGCGCTACGAGCAGTACTTC.

The genes are TRBV24-1 and TRBJ1-1, with 7 bases lining up with TRBD1. CDR1 is KGHDR, CDR2 SFDVKD, per germline. V was pared by 9 bases and J by 5 bases, with 8 bases of the junction left unmatched. This CDR3 has 13 residues. CDR3 residues: CATRTGAGTEAFF. In DNA, the CDR3 is TGTGCCACCCGAACAGGGGCCGGGACTGAAGCTTTCTTT.

V gene TRBV12-5 combines with J gene TRBJ2-7; TRBD2 agrees at 7 bases. Trimming took 5 bases from V and 6 from J; bases not matched to a gene: 13. In germline, CDR1 is LGHNT, CDR2 FRNRAP. CDR3 length: 15 amino acids. CDR3 sequence reads: CASGGRDYPPGEQYF. The DNA for the CDR3 is TGTGCTAGTGGTGGCCGGGACTATCCCCCCGGCGAGCAGTACTTC.

The chain recombines TRBV5-4 with TRBJ1-6; TRBD1 matches at 7 bases. CDR1 is SGHNT and CDR2 is YYREEE in the germline V gene (reference sequence). CDR3 size: 16 residues. V was clipped by 4 bases and J by 6 bases; unmatched bases: 10. CDR3 sequence reads: CASSPNPQGSNSPLHF. CDR3 coding DNA: TGTGCCAGCAGCCCGAACCCACAGGGGAGTAATTCACCCCTCCACTTT.

The chain joins TRBV19 to TRBJ1-2; 7 bases agree with TRBD1. The CDR3 is made up of 15 amino acids. Germline CDR1 is LNHDA and CDR2 is SQIVND (reference sequence). V trimming: 3 bases; J trimming: 3 bases; junction bases outside the gene matches: 7. CDR3 bases: TGTGCCAGTAGTATCCCGGGACAGAATTACTATGGCTACACCTTC. It encodes CASSIPGQNYYGYTF.

The chain employs TRBV4-2 and TRBJ1-2; D may be TRBD1 (5 bases). Germline CDR1 reads LGHNA; CDR2 reads YNFKEQ. This CDR3 is 15 amino acids long. Trimming took 0 bases from V and 4 from J, leaving 12 bases between them. The CDR3: CASSQDARDIYGYTF. For the CDR3, the DNA is TGTGCCAGCAGCCAAGACGCCAGGGATATCTATGGCTACACCTTC.

The chain joins TRBV6-5 to TRBJ2-7, with D unclear. In germline, CDR1 is MNHEY, CDR2 SVGAGI. This CDR3 contains 13 residues. V lost 8 bases and J lost 2, with 13 bases in between. CDR3 sequence reads: CASPLAGPYEQYF. The CDR3, as DNA: TGTGCCAGCCCTCTGGCAGGCCCCTACGAGCAGTACTTC.

This rearrangement joins TRBV7-2 to TRBJ1-2; D not certain. Between the trimmed V and J ends, which lost 5 bases and 4 bases, there was a span of 23 bases. This CDR3 is built from 17 residues. CDR1 is SGHTA and CDR2 is FQGNSA in the germline V gene. CDR3 residues: CASSGTDGRLLLYGYTF. CDR3 coding DNA: TGTGCCAGCAGCGGCACGGACGGGCGGTTACTTCTCTATGGCTACACCTTC.

Points on this clone: This sample includes further DNA sequences coding for the same CDR3. The rearrangement joins TRBV12-3 or TRBV12-4 to TRBJ2-2; D gene ambiguous. The CDR3 totals 11 residues. The V and J ends lost 2 bases and 7 bases respectively, with 2 bases between them. CDR3 residues: CASSLSGELFF. As DNA, the CDR3 is TGTGCCAGCAGTTTAAGCGGGGAGCTGTTTTTT.

V and J are TRBV2 and TRBJ2-7, with 7 positions matching TRBD2. This CDR3 has 15 residues. V shed 6 bases, J shed 4 bases, and the junction held 12 bases outside the gene matches. Germline CDR1 reads SNHLY; CDR2 reads FYNNEI. CDR3: CASSLSRDYRYEQYF. CDR3 sequence (DNA): TGTGCCAGCAGCCTATCCCGGGACTATAGATACGAGCAGTACTTC. The whole variable domain, remainder taken from reference TRBV2 and TRBJ2-7, is EPEVTQTPSHQVTQMGQEVILRCVPISNHLYFYWYRQILGQKVEFLVSFYNNEISEKSEIFDDQFSVERPDGSNFTLKIRSTKLEDSAMYFCASSLSRDYRYEQYFGPGTRLTVT.

V is TRBV10-3 and J is TRBJ2-3; TRBD1 might be the D (8 bases). Germline V gene sequence: CDR1 ENHRY, CDR2 SYGVKD. There are 17 residues in the CDR3. Between the trimmed V and J ends, which lost 4 bases and 0 bases, there was a span of 17 bases. The CDR3 loop is CAISGGGTGFSTDTQYF. CDR3 coding DNA: TGTGCCATCAGTGGGGGGGGGACAGGTTTTAGCACAGATACGCAGTATTTT.

The V call is TRBV28, the J call TRBJ1-2; D unresolved. The CDR3 totals 14 residues. Germline V gives CDR1 MDHEN, CDR2 SYDVKM. Trimming left V 1 base short and J 5 bases short, with 11 bases between. CDR3 DNA sequence: TGTGCCAGCAGTTTATCAGAGGGTTTTTATGGCTACACCTTC. This gives the protein CASSLSEGFYGYTF.

V is TRBV11-2 and J is TRBJ2-3; 9 bases align to TRBD2. V lost 3 bases and J lost 7; bases outside the gene matches: 8. Germline CDR1 reads SGHAT; CDR2 reads FQNNGV. The CDR3 has 15 amino acids. The CDR3 loop reads CASSFSGGGVNTQYF. For the CDR3, the DNA is TGTGCCAGCAGCTTCAGTGGCGGGGGGGTGAATACGCAGTATTTT.

V and J are TRBV7-6 and TRBJ1-1; 9 nucleotides match TRBD1. This CDR3 comprises 15 residues. CDR1 is SGHVS, CDR2 FNYEAQ, per germline. V was pared by 5 bases and J by 1 base, with 5 bases of the junction left unmatched. The DNA for the CDR3 is TGTGCCAGCAGCAAGGACAGGGGCGAGAACACTGAAGCTTTCTTT. Translation gives CASSKDRGENTEAFF.

This chain uses TRBV25-1 with TRBJ1-2, with 8 bases fitting TRBD1. Germline-derived CDR1 and CDR2 are MGHDK and SYGVNS. CDR3 size: 14 residues. V trimming: 8 bases; J trimming: 4 bases; junction bases outside the gene matches: 9. CDR3 amino acids: CASRRSDRGYGYTF. For the CDR3, the DNA is TGTGCCAGCCGCCGATCTGACAGGGGCTATGGCTACACCTTC.